These 32 T cell receptor beta chains were all obtained from the same sample, sequenced in a study of blood T cell repertoires in COVID-19. Sequencing was performed with immunoSEQ multiplex PCR; in TCRdb, only in-frame clones are kept and a portion is missing. The data contain roughly 180,000 clones, about 85% of them singletons. Sequencing was carried out using peripheral blood. These receptors were collected from a man older than 75 with COVID-19, enrolled during active disease.

This chain uses TRBV6-2 or TRBV6-3 with TRBJ1-1; tentatively, D is TRBD1 (6 bases). The ends were cut back, 0 bases at V and 10 bases at J, with 12 bases in the middle. Germline CDR1 MNHEY, CDR2 SVGEGT. The CDR3 is 13 amino acids. CDR3 protein: CASSYSMGARAFF. Here the CDR3 DNA reads TGTGCCAGCAGTTACTCGATGGGGGCACGAGCTTTCTTT.

The J gene is TRBJ2-1, the V gene TRBV5-1, with 8 bases aligning to TRBD1. The CDR3 totals 15 residues. CDR1 is SGHRS, CDR2 YFSETQ, per germline. Trimming cost V 2 bases and J 3 bases; bases outside gene matches: 4. The CDR3 DNA reads as TGCGCCAGCAGCTTCCGGGACAGGAACTACAATGAGCAGTTCTTC. Translated: CASSFRDRNYNEQFF. The variable domain in full, with the rest retrieved from reference TRBV5-1 and TRBJ2-1, is KAGVTQTPRYLIKTRGQQVTLSCSPISGHRSVSWYQQTPGQGLQFLFEYFSETQRNKGNFPGRFSGRQFSNSRSEMNVSTLELGDSALYLCASSFRDRNYNEQFFGPGTRLTVL.

This clone was seen more than once but under ten times. The chain links TRBV5-1 to TRBJ2-7; 8 nucleotides match TRBD1. J was trimmed by 2 bases and V by 4 bases; bases with no gene match: 5. Germline assignment: CDR1 SGHRS and CDR2 YFSETQ. This CDR3 region has 14 residues. CDR3 protein: CASSRGQGPYEQYF. In nucleotides, the CDR3 is TGCGCCAGCAGCCGCGGACAGGGACCCTACGAGCAGTACTTC.

The CDR3 DNA reads TGTGCCAGCAGCTTATGGACTAGCGGGGGCAGCACAGATACGCAGTATTTT. It specifies CASSLWTSGGSTDTQYF. V gene TRBV7-3 combines with J gene TRBJ2-3; 13 bases are shared with TRBD2. Germline assignment: CDR1 SGHTA and CDR2 FQGTGA. Germline trimming cut 2 bases from V and 0 bases from J; bases unmatched to any gene: 2. The CDR3 is made up of 17 amino acids.

V is TRBV7-9 and J is TRBJ2-2; 12 nucleotides line up with TRBD2. The J segment lost 4 bases and the V segment lost 3 bases, leaving 3 bases of the junction unmatched. CDR3 length: 16 amino acids. The germline gives CDR1 SEHNR, CDR2 FQNEAQ (reference sequence). CDR3 in amino acids: CASSFTSGGSTGELFF. CDR3 nucleotide sequence: TGTGCCAGCAGCTTTACTAGCGGGGGGTCCACCGGGGAGCTGTTTTTT.

This sequence joins TRBV7-3 and TRBJ2-3, with 8 bases matching TRBD1. The V and J ends lost 5 bases and 3 bases, in that order; junction bases with no gene match: 4. Per the germline V gene, CDR1 is SGHTA and CDR2 is FQGTGA. The CDR3 is 14 residues long. CDR3: CASSQGQVTDTQYF. CDR3 DNA sequence: TGTGCCAGCAGCCAGGGACAGGTAACAGATACGCAGTATTTT. Supplemented by reference TRBV7-3 and TRBJ2-3, the full variable domain reads GAGVSQTPSNKVTEKGKYVELRCDPISGHTALYWYRQSLGQGPEFLIYFQGTGAADDSGLPNDRFFAVRPEGSVSTLKIQRTERGDSAVYLCASSQGQVTDTQYFGPGTRLTVL.

In this sample, this clone turned up once. This sequence joins TRBV27 and TRBJ1-2; D uncertain. V was trimmed by 4 bases and J by 4 bases, leaving 13 bases between them. This CDR3 has 14 amino acids. CDR1 is MNHEY and CDR2 is SMNVEV in the germline V gene (reference sequence). The CDR3 sequence is CASSSKRGGYGYTF. DNA of the CDR3: TGTGCCAGCAGTTCTAAGAGAGGTGGCTATGGCTACACCTTC.

This chain uses TRBV28 with TRBJ2-6; TRBD2 aligns across 7 bases. V dropped 3 bases and J dropped 2; count of bases not matched to a gene: 1. This CDR3 contains 15 residues. Germline V gene sequence: CDR1 MDHEN, CDR2 SYDVKM. The CDR3 loop is CASSLAGAGANVLTF. In DNA, the CDR3 is TGTGCCAGCAGTTTGGCGGGAGCTGGGGCCAACGTCCTGACTTTC.

The chain joins TRBV3-1 (or the pseudogene TRBV3-2) to TRBJ1-1; D unclear. The CDR3 length is 12 residues. The germline V gene has CDR1 LGHDT and CDR2 YNNKEL (reference sequence). V lost 3 bases to trimming and J lost 4 bases, with 6 bases between them. The CDR3 DNA reads TGTGCCAGCAGCCAGGAGACCACTGAAGCTTTCTTT. It is translated as CASSQETTEAFF.

This chain joins TRBV10-2 and TRBJ1-2; TRBD1 matches at 7 bases. Germline trimming cut 3 bases from V and 0 bases from J; bases unmatched to any gene: 4. The CDR3 loop spans 15 amino acids. Germline CDR1 WSHSY, CDR2 SAAADI. This CDR3 is CASSDRGNANYGYTF. DNA for the CDR3: TGCGCCAGCAGTGACAGGGGGAACGCTAACTATGGCTACACCTTC.

The CDR3 spells CASSATGSSYNEQFF. The CDR3, as DNA: TGTGCCAGCAGCGCGACAGGGAGCTCCTACAATGAGCAGTTCTTC. The chain links TRBV9 to TRBJ2-1, with 7 positions matching TRBD1. V trimming: 3 bases; J trimming: 0 bases; junction bases outside the gene matches: 3. Germline CDR1 SGDLS, CDR2 YYNGEE. The CDR3 is made up of 15 amino acids. The whole variable domain, remainder taken from reference TRBV9 and TRBJ2-1, is DSGVTQTPKHLITATGQRVTLRCSPRSGDLSVYWYQQSLDQGLQFLIQYYNGEERAKGNILERFSAQQFPDLHSELNLSSLELGDSALYFCASSATGSSYNEQFFGPGTRLTVL.

The gene calls are TRBV19 and TRBJ1-3; D is ambiguous. The CDR3 has 17 residues. Trimming cost V 0 bases and J 1 base, with 13 bases left between them. Per the germline V gene, CDR1 is LNHDA and CDR2 is SQIVND (reference sequence). The CDR3 loop reads CASSIDVGTGSGNTIYF. CDR3 DNA sequence: TGTGCCAGTAGTATAGATGTGGGCACCGGATCTGGAAACACCATATATTTT.

In DNA, the CDR3 is TGTGCCAGCAGTTACGACTTGGTCGGAAACACTGAAGCTTTCTTT. Its protein product is CASSYDLVGNTEAFF. The chain is built from TRBV6-5 and TRBJ1-1; D ambiguous. CDR3 length equals 15 residues. The V gene lost 2 bases and the J gene lost 2 bases, with 12 bases spanning the gap. Per the germline V gene, CDR1 is MNHEY and CDR2 is SVGAGI.

The chain couples TRBV4-1 to TRBJ1-5, with D hard to call. Trimming removed 1 base from V and 7 bases from J, with 11 bases in between. Germline V gives CDR1 MGHRA, CDR2 YSYEKL. CDR3 length: 14 amino acids. CDR3 coding DNA: TGCGCCAGCAGCCAAGCGGGGTCGGAGCAGCCCCAGCATTTT. This gives the protein CASSQAGSEQPQHF.

This clone was found a few times. The gene calls are TRBV5-1 and TRBJ2-2; D may be TRBD2 (5 bases). Germline CDR1 SGHRS, CDR2 YFSETQ. The ends were cut back, 0 bases at V and 7 bases at J, with 7 bases in the middle. The CDR3 covers 13 residues. CDR3 protein: CASSLGRDGELFF. Here the CDR3 DNA reads TGCGCCAGCAGCTTGGGCCGGGACGGGGAGCTGTTTTTT. Filled out from reference TRBV5-1 and TRBJ2-2, the complete variable domain reads KAGVTQTPRYLIKTRGQQVTLSCSPISGHRSVSWYQQTPGQGLQFLFEYFSETQRNKGNFPGRFSGRQFSNSRSEMNVSTLELGDSALYLCASSLGRDGELFFGEGSRLTVL.

The genes are TRBV19 and TRBJ1-1, with TRBD1 matching 10 bases. The CDR3 length is 13 residues. Germline CDR1 LNHDA, CDR2 SQIVND (reference sequence). The trim removed 6 bases at V and 4 bases at J, leaving 2 bases unmatched. The CDR3 sequence is CASSDRGPTEAFF. DNA for the CDR3: TGTGCCAGTAGCGACAGGGGGCCCACTGAAGCTTTCTTT.

Only one count was recorded for this clone. The rearrangement links TRBV19 to TRBJ2-2; 8 bases are shared with TRBD1. Trimming removed 1 base from V and 7 bases from J; junction bases left unmatched: 5. The germline CDR1 and CDR2 sequences are LNHDA and SQIVND (reference sequence). The CDR3 has 15 residues. CDR3 sequence: CASSIVTGGGGELFF. The CDR3 DNA reads TGTGCCAGTAGTATAGTTACAGGGGGAGGCGGGGAGCTGTTTTTT.

The chain employs TRBV5-1 and TRBJ1-2; 7 bases fit TRBD1. Per the germline V gene, CDR1 is SGHRS and CDR2 is YFSETQ. The V gene end was trimmed by 0 bases and the J gene end by 4 bases; junction bases not matched to a gene: 0. The CDR3 extends over 13 amino acids. Written as DNA, the CDR3 is TGCGCCAGCAGCTTGGGGGACAGCTATGGCTACACCTTC. This translates into CASSLGDSYGYTF.

The chain is built from TRBV11-2 and TRBJ2-3, with 9 bases that match TRBD2. CDR1 and CDR2 (germline): SGHAT, FQNNGV. V gave up 8 bases and J gave up 4 bases; unmatched junction bases: 10. CDR3 length equals 15 residues. CDR3 amino acids: CASLKSRTSADTQYF. In DNA form, the CDR3 reads TGTGCCAGCCTGAAAAGCAGGACTAGCGCAGATACGCAGTATTTT.

V gene TRBV21-1 combines with J gene TRBJ1-1; the table's D call, TRBD1, has no DNA check behind it. TRBV21-1 is marked as a pseudogene. The CDR3 has 12 amino acids. CDR3 amino acids: CASSRDSFEAFF. The DNA for the CDR3 is TGTGCCAGCAGCCGGGACAGCTTTGAAGCTTTCTTT.

As regards this clone: Other DNA variants within this sample encode the same CDR3. V is TRBV5-1 and J is TRBJ2-2, with D unresolved. Trimming left V 1 base short and J 6 bases short, with 7 bases between. The CDR3 runs 13 residues. Germline V gene data show CDR1 as SGHRS and CDR2 as YFSETQ. The CDR3 nucleotides read TGCGCCAGCAGCTTGTCGGGTTCCGGGGAGCTGTTTTTT. Translating gives CASSLSGSGELFF.

This clone came up once. The chain is built from TRBV5-1 and TRBJ2-3; perhaps TRBD2 as D (6 bases). In germline, CDR1 is SGHRS, CDR2 YFSETQ. CDR3 length: 15 residues. V was clipped by 3 bases and J by 3 bases, with 14 bases between them. The CDR3 region is CASSSTAGGTDTQYF. The CDR3 DNA sequence: TGCGCCAGCAGCTCCACAGCGGGCGGTACAGATACGCAGTATTTT.

The genes are TRBV5-4 and TRBJ2-1, with D maybe TRBD1 (5 bases). The CDR3 is 15 residues long. The V gene's germline CDR1 is SGHNT and CDR2 YYREEE (reference sequence). Trimming stripped 3 bases from V and 1 base from J, with 11 bases between. In DNA form, the CDR3 reads TGTGCCAGCAGCTCAAGCCCAGGGTCCTACAATGAGCAGTTCTTC. Its translation: CASSSSPGSYNEQFF.

The chain joins TRBV27 to TRBJ2-6; D remains unclear. Trimming left V 6 bases short and J 4 bases short, with 7 bases between. The CDR3 sequence is 13 residues long. The germline gives CDR1 MNHEY, CDR2 SMNVEV (reference sequence). CDR3 protein: CASRLGGANVLTF. The CDR3 nucleotides read TGTGCCAGCAGGTTGGGCGGGGCCAACGTCCTGACTTTC.

The rearrangement joins TRBV19 to TRBJ1-2, with a tentative D call TRBD1 (6 bases). Germline V lookup: CDR1 LNHDA, CDR2 SQIVND (reference sequence). V was pared by 5 bases and J by 4 bases, with 17 bases between. The CDR3 spans 15 residues. The CDR3 spells CASSAGLVGGYGYTF. For the CDR3, the DNA is TGTGCCAGTAGTGCTGGCCTGGTAGGGGGCTATGGCTACACCTTC.

This chain connects TRBV11-2 to TRBJ2-7; 8 bases line up with TRBD2. The CDR3 runs to 14 residues. Germline V gene lookup returns CDR1 SGHAT and CDR2 FQNNGV. Trimming at V came to 7 bases and at J to 5 bases, leaving 10 bases not matched to a gene. CDR3 in DNA: TGTGCCAGCACCCCATGGGCGGGGGGCCACGAGCAGTACTTC. Its protein product is CASTPWAGGHEQYF.

This chain uses TRBV11-2 with TRBJ2-1; TRBD1 is a possible D gene (5 bases). The CDR3 spans 14 residues. Germline V gene lookup returns CDR1 SGHAT and CDR2 FQNNGV. Trimming removed 7 bases from V and 7 bases from J, with 17 bases in between. In DNA, the CDR3 is TGTGCCAGCACCCCCTGGACAAGTCTAAATGAGCAGTTCTTC. Its translation is CASTPWTSLNEQFF.

The rearrangement links TRBV24-1 to TRBJ2-2; 13 bases line up with TRBD2. This CDR3 contains 19 residues. The germline V gene encodes CDR1 KGHDR and CDR2 SFDVKD. V lost 3 bases to trimming and J lost 0 bases; unmatched junction nucleotides: 6. DNA for the CDR3: TGTGCCACCAGTGATCCTGGACTAGCGGGGGCGTCGAACACCGGGGAGCTGTTTTTT. It yields the protein CATSDPGLAGASNTGELFF.

This chain uses TRBV19 with TRBJ2-5, with 9 bases fitting TRBD2. The CDR3 contains 13 residues. V was pared by 3 bases and J by 5 bases, with 1 base of the junction left unmatched. Germline assignment: CDR1 LNHDA and CDR2 SQIVND (reference sequence). CDR3: CASSILAGETQYF. The CDR3 DNA is TGTGCCAGTAGTATTCTAGCGGGGGAGACCCAGTACTTC.

The chain couples TRBV19 to TRBJ1-5; 7 nucleotides agree with TRBD1. V shed 9 bases and J 0 bases; nucleotides not matched to a gene: 8. The germline gives CDR1 LNHDA, CDR2 SQIVND (reference sequence). This CDR3 spans 15 amino acids. The CDR3 reads CASLDRAVSNQPQHF. The CDR3, as DNA: TGTGCCAGCCTAGACAGGGCGGTTAGCAATCAGCCCCAGCATTTT.

CDR3 nucleotide sequence: TGTGCCAGCAGCCCCGGACTAGCTACCACCGGGGAGCTGTTTTTT. Amino acids: CASSPGLATTGELFF. The rearrangement links TRBV7-9 to TRBJ2-2; 8 bases line up with TRBD2. This CDR3 has 15 amino acids. V lost 5 bases, J lost 4 bases, and 6 bases stayed unmatched. Germline V lookup: CDR1 SEHNR, CDR2 FQNEAQ (reference sequence).

V is TRBV7-3 and J is TRBJ1-5; no firm D call. Germline V gene sequence: CDR1 SGHTA, CDR2 FQGTGA. CDR3 length: 13 residues. V dropped 0 bases and J dropped 7 bases, with 7 bases sitting between them. In DNA, the CDR3 is TGTGCCAGCAGCTTAACGGCTGAACAGCCCCAGCATTTT. Translated: CASSLTAEQPQHF.